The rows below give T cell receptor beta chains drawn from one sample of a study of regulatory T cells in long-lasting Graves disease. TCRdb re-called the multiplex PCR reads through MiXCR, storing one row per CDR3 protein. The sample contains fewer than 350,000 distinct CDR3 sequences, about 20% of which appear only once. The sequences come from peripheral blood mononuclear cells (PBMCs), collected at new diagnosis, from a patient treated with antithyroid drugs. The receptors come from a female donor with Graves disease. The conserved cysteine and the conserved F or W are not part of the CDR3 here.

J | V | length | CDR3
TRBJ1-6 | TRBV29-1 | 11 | SVGEGASSPLH
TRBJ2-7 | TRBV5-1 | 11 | ASTDGDHSQQY
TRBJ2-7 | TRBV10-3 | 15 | AISEAYSGRDSYEQY
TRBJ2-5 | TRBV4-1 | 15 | ASSQDGGLPAPGTQY
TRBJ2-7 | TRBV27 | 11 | ASRRVGGVEQY
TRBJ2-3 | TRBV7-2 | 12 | ASSSRARGDTQY
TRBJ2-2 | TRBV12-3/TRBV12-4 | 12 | ASSPSRGTGELF
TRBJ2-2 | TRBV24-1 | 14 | ATSDTQGRLTGELF
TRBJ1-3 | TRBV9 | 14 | ASSAGGMALGNTIY
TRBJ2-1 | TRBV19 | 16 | ASSMHTLSGSSYNEQF
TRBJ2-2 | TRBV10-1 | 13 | ASRGMGLGPGELF
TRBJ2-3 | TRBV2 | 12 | ANQPGREGDTQY
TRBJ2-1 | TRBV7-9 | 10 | ASSLEMDEQF
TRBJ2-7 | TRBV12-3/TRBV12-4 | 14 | ASSLEPPGLAYEQY
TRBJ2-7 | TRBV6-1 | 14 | ASRPSASTSSSEQY
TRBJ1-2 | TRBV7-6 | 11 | ASSLGEFYGYT
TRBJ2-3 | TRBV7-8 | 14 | ASSIRLTGLTDTQY
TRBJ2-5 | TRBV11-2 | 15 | ASRNGLAGGPGETQY
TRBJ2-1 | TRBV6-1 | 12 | ASKREFSYNEQF
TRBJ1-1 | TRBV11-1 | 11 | ASSWGWNTEAF
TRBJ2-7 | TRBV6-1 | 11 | ASSHTPLNEQY
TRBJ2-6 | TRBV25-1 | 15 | ASSGGHSGAGANVLT
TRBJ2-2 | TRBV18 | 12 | ASSPGTATGELF